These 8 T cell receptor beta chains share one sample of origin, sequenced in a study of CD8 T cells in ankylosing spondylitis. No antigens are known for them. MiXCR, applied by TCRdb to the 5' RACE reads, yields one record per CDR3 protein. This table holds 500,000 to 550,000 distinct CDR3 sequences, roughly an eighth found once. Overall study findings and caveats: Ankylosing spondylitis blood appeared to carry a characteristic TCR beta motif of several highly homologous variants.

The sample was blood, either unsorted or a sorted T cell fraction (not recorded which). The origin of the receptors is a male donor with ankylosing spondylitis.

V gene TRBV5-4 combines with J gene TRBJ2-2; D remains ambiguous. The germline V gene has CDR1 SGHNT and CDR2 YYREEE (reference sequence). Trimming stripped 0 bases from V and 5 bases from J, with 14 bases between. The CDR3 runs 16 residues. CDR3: CASSLEREAITGELFF. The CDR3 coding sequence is TGTGCCAGCAGCTTGGAGCGCGAGGCGATTACCGGGGAGCTGTTTTTT.

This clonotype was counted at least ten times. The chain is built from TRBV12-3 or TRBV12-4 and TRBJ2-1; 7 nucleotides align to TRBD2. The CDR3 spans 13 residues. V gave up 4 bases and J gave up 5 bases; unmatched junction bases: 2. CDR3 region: CASSSGTNNEQFF. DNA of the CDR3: TGTGCCAGCAGTTCCGGGACTAACAATGAGCAGTTCTTC.

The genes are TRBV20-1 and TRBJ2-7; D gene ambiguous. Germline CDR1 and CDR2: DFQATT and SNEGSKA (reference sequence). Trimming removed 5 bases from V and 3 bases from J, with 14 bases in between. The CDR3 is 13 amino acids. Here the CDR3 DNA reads TGCAGTGCTGTCCCGGCAGGTCTCTACGAGCAGTACGTC. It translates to CSAVPAGLYEQYV.

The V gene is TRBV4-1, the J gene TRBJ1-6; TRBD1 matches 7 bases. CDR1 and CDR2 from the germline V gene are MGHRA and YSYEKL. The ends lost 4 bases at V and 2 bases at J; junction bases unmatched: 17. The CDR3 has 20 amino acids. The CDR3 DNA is TGCGCCAGCAGCCTCCCGAGGGGACAGTCCCTCCTCCCCTATAATTCACCCCTCCACTTT. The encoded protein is CASSLPRGQSLLPYNSPLHF.

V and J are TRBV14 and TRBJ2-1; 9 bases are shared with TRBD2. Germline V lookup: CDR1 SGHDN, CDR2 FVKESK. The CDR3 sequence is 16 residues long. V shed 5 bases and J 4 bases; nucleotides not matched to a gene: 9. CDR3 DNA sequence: TGTGCCAGCAGCACGCTGAAAGCGGGAGGTTACAATGAGCAGTTCTTC. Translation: CASSTLKAGGYNEQFF.

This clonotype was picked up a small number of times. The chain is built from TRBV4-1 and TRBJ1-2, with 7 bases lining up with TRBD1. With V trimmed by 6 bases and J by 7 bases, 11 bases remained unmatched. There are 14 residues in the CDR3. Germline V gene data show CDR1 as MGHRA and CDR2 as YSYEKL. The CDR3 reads CASSSVGGLGGYTF. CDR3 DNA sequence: TGCGCCAGCAGTTCCGTAGGGGGCTTAGGTGGCTACACCTTC.

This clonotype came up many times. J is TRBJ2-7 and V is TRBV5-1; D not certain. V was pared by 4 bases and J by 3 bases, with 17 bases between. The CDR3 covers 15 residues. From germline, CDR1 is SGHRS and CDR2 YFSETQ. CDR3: CASSISGFEDYEQYF. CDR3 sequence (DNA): TGCGCCAGCAGCATCTCAGGTTTTGAGGACTACGAGCAGTACTTC.

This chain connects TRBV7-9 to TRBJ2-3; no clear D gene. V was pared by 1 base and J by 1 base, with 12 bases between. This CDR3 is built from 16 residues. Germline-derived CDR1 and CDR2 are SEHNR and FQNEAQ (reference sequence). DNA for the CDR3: TGTGCCAGCAGCTTAGTTACTGGGGAAGGCACAGATACGCAGTATTTT. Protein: CASSLVTGEGTDTQYF.